This passage covers 3 T cell receptor beta chains from one sample sequenced in a study of blood T cell repertoires in COVID-19. Repertoires were generated with immunoSEQ multiplex PCR, while TCRdb's copy carries only in-frame clones and drops some. The table has fewer than 250,000 clones, about nine tenths seen once; the top ten hold less than 3.5%. Sequencing was done on a sample of peripheral blood. These receptors were collected from a young man with COVID-19, enrolled during active disease.

This clone was seen a handful of times. The same CDR3 also results from other DNA sequences found in this sample. The chain has TRBV18 and TRBJ1-5; no definite D call. The V end lost 2 bases, the J end lost 5 bases, and 7 bases lay between the germline ends. The germline gives CDR1 KGHSH, CDR2 LQKENI. This CDR3 contains 13 residues. The CDR3 DNA reads as TGTGCCAGCTCACCAGGGAGGGATCAGCCCCAGCATTTT. It is translated as CASSPGRDQPQHF.

There are a few counts of this clone. The chain carries TRBV7-9 and TRBJ2-7; D is perhaps TRBD2 (6 bases). Trimming shortened V by 5 bases and J by 4 bases, and 9 bases separated the two germline ends. This CDR3 has 12 amino acids. CDR1 is SEHNR and CDR2 is FQNEAQ in the germline V gene (reference sequence). The CDR3, as DNA: TGTGCCAGCAGCGTCGGGGGATACGAGCAGTACTTC. Its translation is CASSVGGYEQYF.

The V gene is TRBV11-1, the J gene TRBJ2-3, with 9 bases lining up with TRBD2. The V and J ends lost 6 bases and 0 bases, in that order; junction bases with no gene match: 7. Germline V lookup: CDR1 SGHAT, CDR2 FQDESV (reference sequence). The CDR3 sequence is 16 residues long. CDR3 in amino acids: CASRTSGRTSTDTQYF. The CDR3 DNA reads as TGTGCCAGCAGGACTAGCGGACGAACTAGCACAGATACGCAGTATTTT.